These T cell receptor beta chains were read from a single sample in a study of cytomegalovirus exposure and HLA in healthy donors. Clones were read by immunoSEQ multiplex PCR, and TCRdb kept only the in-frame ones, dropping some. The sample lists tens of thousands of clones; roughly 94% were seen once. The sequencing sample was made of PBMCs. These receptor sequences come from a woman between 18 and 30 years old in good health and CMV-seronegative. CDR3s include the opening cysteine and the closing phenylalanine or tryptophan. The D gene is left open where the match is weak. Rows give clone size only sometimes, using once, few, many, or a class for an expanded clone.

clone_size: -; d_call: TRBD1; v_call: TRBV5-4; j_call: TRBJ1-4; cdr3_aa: CASSPGTGEGEKLFF; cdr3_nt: TGTGCCAGCAGCCCCGGGACAGGGGAGGGGGAAAAACTGTTTTTT
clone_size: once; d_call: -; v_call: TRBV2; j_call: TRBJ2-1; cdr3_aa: CASRMSRLAGSINEQFF; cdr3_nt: TGTGCCAGCAGGATGAGCCGTCTGGCGGGGAGCATCAATGAGCAGTTCTTC
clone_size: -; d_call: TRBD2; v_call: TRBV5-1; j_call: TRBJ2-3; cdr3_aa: CASSWRATSGGRTDTQYF; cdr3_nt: TGCGCCAGCAGCTGGAGAGCAACTAGCGGGGGTCGTACAGATACGCAGTATTTT
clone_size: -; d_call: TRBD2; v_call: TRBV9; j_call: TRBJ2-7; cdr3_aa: CASSVEVAGVDEQYF; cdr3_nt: TGTGCCAGCAGCGTAGAGGTAGCGGGGGTTGACGAGCAGTACTTC
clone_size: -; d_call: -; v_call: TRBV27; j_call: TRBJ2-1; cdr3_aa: CASRSPEWAGRVSYNEQFF; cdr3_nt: TGTGCCAGCAGATCACCCGAGTGGGCCGGCAGGGTCTCCTACAATGAGCAGTTCTTC
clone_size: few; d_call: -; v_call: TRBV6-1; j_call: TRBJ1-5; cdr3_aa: CASSAQGGQPQHF; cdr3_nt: TGTGCCAGCAGTGCCCAGGGCGGTCAGCCCCAGCATTTT
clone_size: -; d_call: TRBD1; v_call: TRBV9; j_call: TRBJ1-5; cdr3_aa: CASSGGTGFQPQHF; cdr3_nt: TGTGCCAGCAGCGGGGGGACAGGGTTCCAGCCCCAGCATTTT
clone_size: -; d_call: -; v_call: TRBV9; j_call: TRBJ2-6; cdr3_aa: CASSALSSGANVLTF; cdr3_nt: TGTGCCAGCAGCGCTCTATCCTCTGGGGCCAACGTCCTGACTTTC
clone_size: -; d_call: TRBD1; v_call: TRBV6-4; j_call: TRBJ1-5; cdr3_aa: CASSPTGGRQPQHF; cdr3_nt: TGTGCCAGCAGCCCGACAGGGGGCAGACAGCCCCAGCATTTT
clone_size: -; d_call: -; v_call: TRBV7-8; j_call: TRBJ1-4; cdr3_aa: CASSSTEGATNEKLFF; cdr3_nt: TGTGCCAGCAGCTCGACTGAGGGCGCAACTAATGAAAAACTGTTTTTT
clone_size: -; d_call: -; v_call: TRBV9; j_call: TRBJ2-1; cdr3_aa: CASSLLAGAYNEQFF; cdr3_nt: TGTGCCAGCAGCTTGCTAGCCGGGGCCTACAATGAGCAGTTCTTC
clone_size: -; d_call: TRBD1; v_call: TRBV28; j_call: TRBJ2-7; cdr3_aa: CASSPRQGRVYEQYF; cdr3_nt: TGTGCCAGCAGTCCGAGACAGGGACGAGTCTACGAGCAGTACTTC
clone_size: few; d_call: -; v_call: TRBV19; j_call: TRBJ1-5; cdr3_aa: CASSSRGNGNQPQHF; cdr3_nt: TGTGCCAGTAGTTCAAGGGGAAACGGCAATCAGCCCCAGCATTTT